The entry below describes one T cell receptor (beta chain). Its antigen remains unknown. Primers for the PCR totalled 60 Vbeta and 13 Jbeta. Repertoires were generated with immunoSEQ multiplex PCR, while TCRdb's copy carries only in-frame clones and drops some. The table shows 75,000 to 100,000 clones, with 7.6% occurring only once. This sample was taken from a study of cytomegalovirus exposure and HLA in healthy donors. Findings and caveats of the study: Cytomegalovirus-associated TCR beta chains were listed, numbering around 150.

The CDR3 covers 14 residues. Germline lookup yields CDR1 SGHNT and CDR2 YYREEE (reference sequence). Losses at the gene ends were 2 bases for V and 7 bases for J; bases not matched to a gene: 5. V is TRBV5-4 and J is TRBJ2-4, with 8 bases fitting TRBD1. The receptor's source is a man between 50 and 59 years old in good health and CMV-seronegative. Sequencing was done on a sample of PBMCs. CDR3 in amino acids: CASSFQGAGNIQYF. The CDR3 nucleotides read TGTGCCAGCAGCTTCCAGGGGGCCGGGAACATTCAGTACTTC.